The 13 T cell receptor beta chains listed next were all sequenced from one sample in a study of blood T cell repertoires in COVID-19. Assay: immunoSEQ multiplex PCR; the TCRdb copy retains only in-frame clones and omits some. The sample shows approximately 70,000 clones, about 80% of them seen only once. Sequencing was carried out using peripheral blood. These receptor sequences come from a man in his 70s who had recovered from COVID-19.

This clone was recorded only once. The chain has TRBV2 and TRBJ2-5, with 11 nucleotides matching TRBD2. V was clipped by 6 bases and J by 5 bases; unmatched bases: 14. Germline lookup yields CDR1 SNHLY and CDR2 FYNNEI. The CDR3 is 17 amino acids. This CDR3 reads CASRRSSGGAFLETQYF. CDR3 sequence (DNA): TGTGCCAGCAGACGGAGTAGCGGGGGGGCCTTTCTGGAGACCCAGTACTTC.

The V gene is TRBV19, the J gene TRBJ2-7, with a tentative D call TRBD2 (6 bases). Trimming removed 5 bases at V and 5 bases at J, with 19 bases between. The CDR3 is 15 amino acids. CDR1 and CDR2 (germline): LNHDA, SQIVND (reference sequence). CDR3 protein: CASSRSLASTHEQYF. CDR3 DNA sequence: TGTGCCAGTAGTCGTTCACTAGCATCAACCCACGAGCAGTACTTC.

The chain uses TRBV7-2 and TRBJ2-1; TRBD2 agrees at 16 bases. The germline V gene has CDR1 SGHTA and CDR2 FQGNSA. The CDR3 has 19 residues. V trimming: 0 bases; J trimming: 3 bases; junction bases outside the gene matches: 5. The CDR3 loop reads CASSLAGTSGGGSYNEQFF. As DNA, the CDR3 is TGTGCCAGCAGCTTAGCGGGGACTAGCGGGGGGGGTAGCTACAATGAGCAGTTCTTC. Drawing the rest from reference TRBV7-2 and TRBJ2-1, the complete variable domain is GAGVSQSPSNKVTEKGKDVELRCDPISGHTALYWYRQSLGQGLEFLIYFQGNSAPDKSGLPSDRFSAERTGGSVSTLTIQRTQQEDSAVYLCASSLAGTSGGGSYNEQFFGPGTRLTVL.

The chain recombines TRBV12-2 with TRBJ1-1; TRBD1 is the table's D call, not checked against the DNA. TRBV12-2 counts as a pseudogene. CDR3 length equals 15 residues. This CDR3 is CASRRDLRAREEAFF. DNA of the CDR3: TGTGCAAGTCGTAGAGACCTCAGGGCCAGAGAGGAAGCTTTCTTT.

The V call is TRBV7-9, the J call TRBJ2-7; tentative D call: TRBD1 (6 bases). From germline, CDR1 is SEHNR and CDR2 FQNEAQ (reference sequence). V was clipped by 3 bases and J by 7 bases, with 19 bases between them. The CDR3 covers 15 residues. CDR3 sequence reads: CASSFTRGLLEEQYF. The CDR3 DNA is TGTGCCAGCAGCTTTACCAGGGGCCTGTTGGAAGAGCAGTACTTC.

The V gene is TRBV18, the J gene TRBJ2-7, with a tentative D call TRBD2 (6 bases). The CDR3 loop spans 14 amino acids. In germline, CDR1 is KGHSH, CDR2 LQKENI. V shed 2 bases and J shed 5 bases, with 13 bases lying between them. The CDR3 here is CASSPGGGYHEQYF. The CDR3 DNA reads TGTGCCAGCTCACCAGGTGGGGGGTACCACGAGCAGTACTTC. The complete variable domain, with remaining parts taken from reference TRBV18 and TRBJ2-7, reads NAGVMQNPRHLVRRRGQEARLRCSPMKGHSHVYWYRQLPEEGLKFMVYLQKENIIDESGMPKERFSAEFPKEGPSILRIQQVVRGDSAAYFCASSPGGGYHEQYFGPGTRLTVT.

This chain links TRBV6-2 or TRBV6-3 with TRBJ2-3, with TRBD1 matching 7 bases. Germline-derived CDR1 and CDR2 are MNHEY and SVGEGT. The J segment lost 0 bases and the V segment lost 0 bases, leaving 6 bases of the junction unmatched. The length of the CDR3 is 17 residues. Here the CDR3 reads CASSYSLRGPSTDTQYF. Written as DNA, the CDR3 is TGTGCCAGCAGTTACTCGCTAAGGGGGCCTAGCACAGATACGCAGTATTTT.

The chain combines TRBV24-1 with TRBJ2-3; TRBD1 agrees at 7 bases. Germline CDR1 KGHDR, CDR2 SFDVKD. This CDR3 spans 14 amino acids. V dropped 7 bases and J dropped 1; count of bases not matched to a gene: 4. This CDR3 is CATRADRGTDTQYF. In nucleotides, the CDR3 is TGTGCCACCAGGGCTGACAGGGGCACAGATACGCAGTATTTT.

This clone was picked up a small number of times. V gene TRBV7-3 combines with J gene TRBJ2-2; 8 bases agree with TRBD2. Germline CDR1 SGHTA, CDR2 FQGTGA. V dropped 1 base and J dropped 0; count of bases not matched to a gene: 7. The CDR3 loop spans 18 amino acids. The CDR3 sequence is CASSLSGGGPPNTGELFF. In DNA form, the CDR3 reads TGTGCCAGCAGCTTAAGTGGCGGGGGGCCGCCGAACACCGGGGAGCTGTTTTTT.

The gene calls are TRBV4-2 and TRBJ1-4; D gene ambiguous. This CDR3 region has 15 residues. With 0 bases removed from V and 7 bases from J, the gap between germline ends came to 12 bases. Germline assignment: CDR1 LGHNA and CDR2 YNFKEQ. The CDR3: CASSQERGYGEKLFF. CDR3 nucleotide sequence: TGTGCCAGCAGCCAAGAGCGAGGGTATGGTGAAAAACTGTTTTTT.

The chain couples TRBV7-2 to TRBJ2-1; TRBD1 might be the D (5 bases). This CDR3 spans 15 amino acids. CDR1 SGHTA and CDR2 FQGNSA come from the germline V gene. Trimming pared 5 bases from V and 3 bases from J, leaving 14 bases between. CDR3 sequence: CASSQDQGLYNEQFF. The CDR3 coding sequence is TGTGCCAGCAGCCAAGATCAGGGTCTCTACAATGAGCAGTTCTTC. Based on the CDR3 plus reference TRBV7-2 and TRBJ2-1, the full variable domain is GAGVSQSPSNKVTEKGKDVELRCDPISGHTALYWYRQSLGQGLEFLIYFQGNSAPDKSGLPSDRFSAERTGGSVSTLTIQRTQQEDSAVYLCASSQDQGLYNEQFFGPGTRLTVL.

The chain's CDR3 is CASSVVLAGGRETQYF. The CDR3 DNA reads TGTGCCAGCAGCGTTGTACTAGCGGGGGGGCGAGAGACCCAGTACTTC. This chain connects TRBV7-2 to TRBJ2-5, with 13 bases that match TRBD2. J gave up 4 bases and V 5 bases, and 7 bases lay outside the gene matches. This CDR3 is built from 16 residues. The germline CDR1 and CDR2 sequences are SGHTA and FQGNSA.

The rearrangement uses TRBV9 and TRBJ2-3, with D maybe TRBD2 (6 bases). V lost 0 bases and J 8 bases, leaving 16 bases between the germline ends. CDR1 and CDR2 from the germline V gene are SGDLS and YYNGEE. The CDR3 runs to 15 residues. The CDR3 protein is CASSVGPAGQATQYF. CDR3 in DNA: TGTGCCAGCAGCGTAGGGCCCGCGGGGCAGGCTACGCAGTATTTT. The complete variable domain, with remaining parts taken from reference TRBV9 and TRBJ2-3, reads DSGVTQTPKHLITATGQRVTLRCSPRSGDLSVYWYQQSLDQGLQFLIQYYNGEERAKGNILERFSAQQFPDLHSELNLSSLELGDSALYFCASSVGPAGQATQYFGPGTRLTVL.